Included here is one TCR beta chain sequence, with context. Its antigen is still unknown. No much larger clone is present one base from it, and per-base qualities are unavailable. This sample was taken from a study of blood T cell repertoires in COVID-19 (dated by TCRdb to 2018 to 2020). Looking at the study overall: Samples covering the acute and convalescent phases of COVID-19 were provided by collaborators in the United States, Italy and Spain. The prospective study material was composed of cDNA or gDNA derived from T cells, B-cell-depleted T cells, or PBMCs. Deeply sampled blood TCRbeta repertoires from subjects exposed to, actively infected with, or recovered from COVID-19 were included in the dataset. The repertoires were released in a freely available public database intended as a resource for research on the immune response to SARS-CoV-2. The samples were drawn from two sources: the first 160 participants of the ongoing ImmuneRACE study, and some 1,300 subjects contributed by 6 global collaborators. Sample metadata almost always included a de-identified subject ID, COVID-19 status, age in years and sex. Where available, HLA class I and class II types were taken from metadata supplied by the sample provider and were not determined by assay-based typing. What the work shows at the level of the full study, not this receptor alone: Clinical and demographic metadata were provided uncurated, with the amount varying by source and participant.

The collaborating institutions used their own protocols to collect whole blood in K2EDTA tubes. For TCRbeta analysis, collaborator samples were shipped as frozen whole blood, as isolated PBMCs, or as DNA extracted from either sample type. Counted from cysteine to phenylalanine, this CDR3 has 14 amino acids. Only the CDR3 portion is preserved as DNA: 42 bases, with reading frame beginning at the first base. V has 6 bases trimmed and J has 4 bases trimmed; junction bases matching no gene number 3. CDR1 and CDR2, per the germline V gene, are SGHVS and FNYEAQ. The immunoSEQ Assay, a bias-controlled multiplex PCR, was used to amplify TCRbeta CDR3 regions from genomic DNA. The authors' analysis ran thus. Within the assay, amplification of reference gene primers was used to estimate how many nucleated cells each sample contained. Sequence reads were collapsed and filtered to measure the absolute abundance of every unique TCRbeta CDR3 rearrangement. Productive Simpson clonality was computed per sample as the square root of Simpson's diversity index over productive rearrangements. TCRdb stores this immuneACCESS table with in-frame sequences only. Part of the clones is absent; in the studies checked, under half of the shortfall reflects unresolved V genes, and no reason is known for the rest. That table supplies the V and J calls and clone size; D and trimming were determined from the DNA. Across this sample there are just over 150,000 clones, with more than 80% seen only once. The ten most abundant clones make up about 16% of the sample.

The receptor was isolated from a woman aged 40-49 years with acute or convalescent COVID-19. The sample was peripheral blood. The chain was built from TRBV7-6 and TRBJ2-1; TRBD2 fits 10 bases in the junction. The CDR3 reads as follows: CASSWTSGYNEQFF. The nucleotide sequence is TGTGCCAGCAGTTGGACTAGCGGATACAATGAGCAGTTCTTC.